These 2 T cell receptor beta chains came from one sample sequenced in a study of T cell responses to AZD1222 COVID-19 vaccine. Assay: immunoSEQ multiplex PCR; the TCRdb copy retains only in-frame clones and omits some. The table lists some 150,000 clones, over 70% of them singletons, with roughly 10% in the top ten. Here the sequenced sample was peripheral blood, taken 28 days after the second AZD1222 dose. These receptors all come from an adult who received the AZD1222 COVID-19 vaccine.

The V call is TRBV7-2, the J call TRBJ2-2; 13 bases match TRBD2. Losses at the gene ends were 5 bases for V and 1 base for J; bases not matched to a gene: 4. Per the germline V gene, CDR1 is SGHTA and CDR2 is FQGNSA. The CDR3 runs 17 residues. For the CDR3, the DNA is TGTGCCAGCAGCCATCGACTAGCGGGAGGGAACACCGGGGAGCTGTTTTTT. Amino acids: CASSHRLAGGNTGELFF.

V is TRBV3-1 (or the pseudogene TRBV3-2) and J is TRBJ2-1; 7 bases are a match to TRBD1. Germline V gene lookup returns CDR1 LGHDT and CDR2 YNNKEL (reference sequence). This CDR3 has 15 amino acids. Germline trimming cut 1 base from V and 3 bases from J; bases unmatched to any gene: 3. The chain's CDR3 is CASSQGDRVYNEQFF. The DNA of the CDR3 is TGTGCCAGCAGCCAAGGAGACAGGGTCTACAATGAGCAGTTCTTC.